Listed here is a single T cell receptor beta chain. Antigen: not known. Additional DNA sequences in this sample encode the identical CDR3. PCR used 60 Vbeta primers and 13 Jbeta primers. Produced via immunoSEQ multiplex PCR; TCRdb's table is partial and in-frame only. In the table there are 150,000 to 200,000 clones, around 75% of which are singletons. The data are from a study of cytomegalovirus exposure and HLA in healthy donors. Whole-study results and caveats: Accurate predictions that matched the HLA-A and HLA-B alleles of most subjects were reportedly made from TCR beta sequences. Per published reports, the classifier diagnosed cytomegalovirus status with high specificity and sensitivity.

CDR1 is SGHAT, CDR2 FQNNGV, per germline. V was clipped by 4 bases and J by 4 bases, with 13 bases between them. This CDR3 region has 14 residues. Material for sequencing was PBMCs. This sequence originates from a woman between 45 and 60 years old in good health and CMV-seronegative. This sequence joins TRBV11-2 and TRBJ1-2, with a tentative D call TRBD1 (6 bases). Written as DNA, the CDR3 is TGTGCCAGCAGCTCGACGGGGGGCGGCTATGGCTACACCTTC. Protein: CASSSTGGGYGYTF.